This T cell receptor beta chain was obtained from a study of T cells after yellow fever vaccination. About the study: Libraries from low-cell-number fractions were prepared with the SMART-Seq v4 Ultra Low Input RNA kit. Study-level points and caveats: The study re-detected most primary-vaccination clones after the booster (approximately 96% CD4, roughly 85% CD8).

At least ten counts were recorded for this clonotype. Its antigen is not identified. Germline V gene lookup returns CDR1 DFQATT and CDR2 SNEGSKA (reference sequence). This CDR3 comprises 14 residues. V dropped 0 bases and J dropped 2 bases, with 9 bases sitting between them. UMIs were added to TCR cDNA along with a universal primer site when it was made by 5'RACE template switching. TCRdb reprocessed the 5' RACE reads via MiXCR and lists one record per CDR3 protein. This sample has over 150,000 distinct CDR3 sequences, with 6.2% found just once. The chain uses TRBV20-1 and TRBJ2-3; D gene ambiguous. The receptor comes from a young man who received the YFV17D yellow fever vaccine. The sequences come from CD4+ T cells sorted from PBMCs, collected on the day of the first yellow fever vaccination. The CDR3 protein is CSARDASFTDTQYF. In DNA form, the CDR3 reads TGCAGTGCTAGAGATGCCAGCTTCACAGATACGCAGTATTTT.